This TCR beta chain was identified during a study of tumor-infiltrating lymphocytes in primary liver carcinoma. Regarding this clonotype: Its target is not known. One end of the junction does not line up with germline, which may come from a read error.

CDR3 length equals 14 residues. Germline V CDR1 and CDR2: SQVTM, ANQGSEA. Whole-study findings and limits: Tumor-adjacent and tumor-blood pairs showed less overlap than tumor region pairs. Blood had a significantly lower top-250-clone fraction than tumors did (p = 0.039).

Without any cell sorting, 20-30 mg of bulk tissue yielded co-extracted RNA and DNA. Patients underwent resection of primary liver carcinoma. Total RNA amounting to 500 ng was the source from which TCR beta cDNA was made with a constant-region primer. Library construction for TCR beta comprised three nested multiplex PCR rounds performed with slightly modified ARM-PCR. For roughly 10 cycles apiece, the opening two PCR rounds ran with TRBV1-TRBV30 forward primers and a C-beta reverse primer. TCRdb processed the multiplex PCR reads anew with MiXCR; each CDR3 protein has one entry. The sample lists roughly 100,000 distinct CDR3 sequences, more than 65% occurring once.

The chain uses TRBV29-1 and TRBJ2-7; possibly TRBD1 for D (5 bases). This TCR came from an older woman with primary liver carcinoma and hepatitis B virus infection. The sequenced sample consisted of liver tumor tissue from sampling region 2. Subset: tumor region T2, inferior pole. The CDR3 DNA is TGCAGCGTGCATCAGGGTTCGAGCTTCTACGAGCAGAACTTC. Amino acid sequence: CSVHQGSSFYEQNF.